The TCR beta chain described here comes from a study of shared clonotypes between healthy human individuals (dated by TCRdb to about 2020). With regard to the full study: The cohort comprised two women and a few men aged 18 to 49 years. Each donor's leukapheresis produced roughly between about 0.8 and 10 billion PBMCs. For each donor, CD4 naive and CD4 memory were each run on three plates, CD8 naive on two plates, and CD8 memory on one plate. To estimate repertoire size and how much clonotypes are shared between individuals, the study performed deep sequencing of blood TCR repertoires from 4 to 6 healthy adults. Libraries were prepared and TCR repertoires were sequenced by different laboratories using diverse techniques, in order to increase sequencing depth and limit assay-specific biases. Points the paper makes about the study in general: Pairwise subsampling indicated that sequencing depth was expected to affect the degree of clonotype sharing among donors. Because the study included a small number of donors, the genetic and exposure-history diversity represented was limited. Sampling was restricted to blood, and TCR repertoires in tissue are likely to differ from TCR repertoires in blood. Across four donors, approximately 5% of naive CD4, roughly 3.5% of naive CD8, under 2.5% of memory CD4, and over 0.35% of memory CD8 clonotypes were shared. Even with the large sequencing depth, rarefaction of the sorted-subset datasets indicated that sequencing was incomplete. Higher generation probabilities were observed for clonotypes shared by all four sorted-subset donors than for non-shared clonotypes. Larger estimated clonotype richness was generally found for naive subsets than for memory subsets.

TCR CDR3 regions were amplified from genomic DNA by multiplex PCR using the deep immunoSEQ assay. Extracted genomic DNA from each cell subset was spread evenly across all wells of several immunoSEQ 96-well plates, with each plate serving as a replicate. For sorted subsets, about 200 ng genomic DNA, equal to tens of thousands of T cell genomes, was loaded into each replicate PCR. Purified libraries were measured with a Qubit 3.0 fluorometer, size-checked on a Bioanalyzer 2100, and measured again with the KAPA Library Quantification kit. Each immunoSEQ 96-well plate was sequenced on its own single-read 150-cycle Illumina NextSeq 550 flow cell. The paper's processing steps were these. The immunoSEQ output contained only junctional sequences without quality scores, so filtering could not match that applied to full-length reads. Sequences were annotated with PyIR, a Python wrapper for IgBLAST v1.9, using IMGT germline references to assign V/J genes and CDR3. Reads were removed for weak V/J assignments (E-value above 1e-6), missing CDR3, stop codons, out-of-frame junctions, or ambiguous translated residues. V3J clonotypes were defined as sequences sharing an identical inferred V gene, J gene, and CDR3 amino acid sequence. Percentage overlap between repertoires was computed as shared unique clonotypes divided by the size of the smaller repertoire. Richness of each repertoire was evaluated using RTK rarefaction, the Chao1 estimator, and Recon v2.1 estimates of unobserved clonotypes. Generation probabilities were computed with OLGA for all TCRbeta clonotypes obtained by the gDNA method from a handful of donors. TCRdb took this table from immuneACCESS and kept in-frame rearrangements with V and J called. Such tables lack part of the clones; where checked against another copy, unresolved V genes explain under half of the gap, and the rest is unexplained. The V and J calls and the clone size are those of that table, but D and trimming were determined from the DNA. Present in this sample are some 630,000 clones, roughly 96% of which were seen just once. The biggest ten clones account for 0.11% of the sample.

The CDR1 and CDR2 encoded by the germline V gene are SGHRS and YFSETQ. The CDR3 runs 13 residues from the cysteine to the phenylalanine. Only the CDR3 portion is preserved as DNA: 39 bases, with reading frame beginning at the first base. V is shortened by 0 bases, J by 3 bases, and the region joining them spans 7 bases. CD8 naive samples were CD45RO-negative cells positively selected for CCR7, giving a CD45RA+CCR7+ population that excluded TemRA cells. Healthy HIV-negative adults with no recently reported acute infections or vaccinations were included as donors. All donors were Caucasian adults living in Nashville, Tennessee, USA. After blood collection by leukapheresis, PBMCs were isolated using Ficoll-Histopaque density gradient centrifugation and then cryopreserved in the vapor phase of liquid nitrogen. Analytical flow cytometry was used to check the purity and quantity of each magnetically sorted T cell population. Each sorted fraction had its genomic DNA isolated and then quantified by UV absorbance on a Nanodrop 2000c.

As to this clone: Its target antigen remains unknown. Per-nucleotide qualities are absent, and no much larger clonotype sits a single base away. The sample has other DNA sequences that encode this CDR3 too.

This clonotype was obtained from a woman aged 25 to 39 in good health. The material sequenced was naive CD8+ T cells sorted from blood. The cell subset or site label, as the study defines it: CD45RA+CCR7+. The V and J genes are TRBV5-1 and TRBJ2-7; TRBD2 might be the D gene, on 6 matching bases. CDR3 sequence: CASSLDGSYEQYF. The DNA sequence is as follows: TGCGCCAGCAGCTTGGACGGGAGCTACGAGCAGTACTTC. The reference TRBV5-1 and TRBJ2-7 proteins fill in what lies around the CDR3, so the full variable domain reads KAGVTQTPRYLIKTRGQQVTLSCSPISGHRSVSWYQQTPGQGLQFLFEYFSETQRNKGNFPGRFSGRQFSNSRSEMNVSTLELGDSALYLCASSLDGSYEQYFGPGTRLTVT.